A single sample gave rise to the 29 T cell receptor beta chains below, sequenced in a study of human T cells and chemical hapten exposure. TCRdb fed the RACE reads into MiXCR, producing one record per CDR3 protein. The table records some 27,000 distinct CDR3 sequences, 8.5% to 9.5% of them present only once. Documented time point: patch test 2, 6 weeks after DPC sensitization. Treatment denoted: therapeutic diphenylcyclopropenone sensitization with weekly scalp DPC. This specimen was whole blood, taken in connection with sensitization to the hapten diphenylcyclopropenone (DPC). All receptors come from a man aged 30 to 39 with alopecia areata. Some clones in this sample may be carry-over from other donors' samples.

The table lists this clonotype with many counts. The J gene is TRBJ2-1, the V gene TRBV10-1; 10 bases map to TRBD2. The V gene end was trimmed by 6 bases and the J gene end by 5 bases; junction bases not matched to a gene: 7. The length of the CDR3 is 15 residues. Germline CDR1 is WNHNN and CDR2 is SYGVQD (reference sequence). The CDR3 nucleotides read TGCGCCAGCAGCTGGACTAGCGGAACTAACAATGAGCAGTTCTTC. It codes for CASSWTSGTNNEQFF.

This clonotype was counted many times. The J gene is TRBJ2-1, the V gene TRBV20-1, with D maybe TRBD2 (5 bases). Trimming took off 6 bases at V and 2 bases at J, with 26 bases between the two ends. The CDR3 totals 18 residues. Germline assignment: CDR1 DFQATT and CDR2 SNEGSKA (reference sequence). CDR3 sequence (DNA): TGCAGTGCGACCCGATCCGCTAGCTCCCTTTCGGCCTACAATGAGCAGTTCTTC. Protein sequence: CSATRSASSLSAYNEQFF.

This clonotype has a count of ten or more. The chain links TRBV6-5 to TRBJ2-2, with 9 positions matching TRBD1. The ends lost 7 bases at V and 1 base at J; junction bases unmatched: 7. In germline, CDR1 is MNHEY, CDR2 SVGAGI. The CDR3 is made up of 16 amino acids. The CDR3, as DNA: TGTGCCAGCACCCACATGGGACAGGGGAACACCGGGGAGCTGTTTTTT. Its translation: CASTHMGQGNTGELFF.

The CDR3: CSVAGSLNTEAFF. CDR3 nucleotides: TGCAGCGTTGCAGGCAGCCTGAACACTGAAGCTTTCTTT. The J gene is TRBJ1-1, the V gene TRBV29-1; D is unclear. This CDR3 spans 13 amino acids. The V and J ends lost 4 bases and 0 bases respectively, with 9 bases between them. CDR1 SQVTM and CDR2 ANQGSEA come from the germline V gene.

The table lists this clonotype with many counts. V and J are TRBV29-1 and TRBJ2-7; 8 bases are a match to TRBD2. This CDR3 spans 10 amino acids. V lost 7 bases and J lost 11; bases outside the gene matches: 7. Germline V CDR1 and CDR2: SQVTM, ANQGSEA. The CDR3 spells CSAVAGLEYF. Written as DNA, the CDR3 is TGCAGCGCCGTAGCGGGGCTGGAGTACTTC.

This clonotype was recorded many times. The V gene is TRBV7-2, the J gene TRBJ1-1; D ambiguous. There are 13 residues in the CDR3. V dropped 0 bases and J dropped 7 bases, with 9 bases sitting between them. CDR1 is SGHTA, CDR2 FQGNSA, per germline. DNA for the CDR3: TGTGCCAGCAGCTTAGCAGGGTTGAGTGAAGCTTTCTTT. Its translation: CASSLAGLSEAFF.

The rearrangement links TRBV20-1 to TRBJ1-1, with TRBD1 as a possible D gene (6 bases). The length of the CDR3 is 13 residues. Germline assignment: CDR1 DFQATT and CDR2 SNEGSKA (reference sequence). The V end was cut by 4 bases, the J end by 5 bases, with 14 bases between. The CDR3: CSAIGGEVTEAFF. CDR3 DNA: TGCAGTGCTATAGGGGGAGAGGTTACTGAAGCTTTCTTT.

There are many counts of this clonotype. This chain joins TRBV29-1 and TRBJ1-1; D gene ambiguous. The V gene's germline CDR1 is SQVTM and CDR2 ANQGSEA. This CDR3 is built from 14 residues. Trimming cost V 0 bases and J 5 bases, with 13 bases left between them. The CDR3: CSVEDQNRGTEAFF. Here the CDR3 DNA reads TGCAGCGTTGAAGATCAGAACAGAGGAACTGAAGCTTTCTTT.

This clonotype was detected ten times or more. The rearrangement joins TRBV2 to TRBJ1-1; D is perhaps TRBD1 (6 bases). Germline V gene lookup returns CDR1 SNHLY and CDR2 FYNNEI. The length of the CDR3 is 11 residues. V was clipped by 11 bases and J by 3 bases, with 10 bases between them. The CDR3 region is CAEGGYTEAFF. The CDR3, as DNA: TGTGCCGAGGGGGGTTACACTGAAGCTTTCTTT.

This clonotype was counted at least ten times. This chain uses TRBV20-1 with TRBJ1-2; 8 bases agree with TRBD1. The CDR3 extends over 13 amino acids. The V and J ends lost 6 bases and 4 bases, in that order; junction bases with no gene match: 7. Germline lookup yields CDR1 DFQATT and CDR2 SNEGSKA (reference sequence). DNA of the CDR3: TGCAGTGCCCTCCAGGGGGCGGGCTATGGCTACACCTTC. This gives the protein CSALQGAGYGYTF.

At least ten counts were recorded for this clonotype. The chain is built from TRBV20-1 and TRBJ1-5, with TRBD1 as a possible D gene (5 bases). Germline V gene lookup returns CDR1 DFQATT and CDR2 SNEGSKA (reference sequence). V was clipped by 5 bases and J by 4 bases, with 9 bases between them. CDR3 length equals 12 residues. Here the CDR3 DNA reads TGCAGTGCTTTATCAGGGAATCAGCCCCAGCATTTT. Translated, it gives CSALSGNQPQHF.

This clonotype was seen a handful of times. The chain is built from TRBV14 and TRBJ2-5, with D maybe TRBD2 (6 bases). Germline CDR1 is SGHDN and CDR2 is FVKESK. V was pared by 0 bases and J by 3 bases, with 20 bases between. This CDR3 comprises 18 residues. Here the CDR3 reads CASSQDYTSRRREETQYF. CDR3 DNA: TGTGCCAGCAGCCAAGATTACACTAGCCGACGGAGGGAAGAGACCCAGTACTTC.

This clonotype was seen repeatedly, ten times or more. The rearrangement links TRBV29-1 to TRBJ2-7; TRBD2 aligns across 8 bases. V shed 6 bases and J 6 bases; nucleotides not matched to a gene: 10. Germline V gene sequence: CDR1 SQVTM, CDR2 ANQGSEA. This CDR3 is 13 amino acids long. DNA of the CDR3: TGCAGCGTGTCTGGTCGGGAGGGTGGCGAGCAGTACTTC. Amino acids: CSVSGREGGEQYF.

In its sample, this clonotype was seen many times. The rearrangement uses TRBV27 and TRBJ2-3; D uncertain. Trimming cost V 6 bases and J 4 bases, with 5 bases left between them. The V gene's germline CDR1 is MNHEY and CDR2 SMNVEV (reference sequence). The CDR3 covers 11 residues. The CDR3 DNA sequence: TGTGCCAGCAGCAAATCAGATACGCAGTATTTT. It encodes CASSKSDTQYF.

This clonotype was counted between two and nine times. V and J are TRBV4-3 and TRBJ2-1; 9 nucleotides agree with TRBD2. This CDR3 is built from 15 residues. The V gene's germline CDR1 is LGHNA and CDR2 YSLEER. Trimming removed 1 base from V and 6 bases from J; junction bases left unmatched: 4. This CDR3 is CASSQGTSVSNEQFF. The DNA for the CDR3 is TGCGCCAGCAGCCAAGGGACTAGCGTCAGCAATGAGCAGTTCTTC.

This clonotype rates as medium-sized. The junction and the germline gene differ at one end; a read error may be behind it. This rearrangement joins TRBV29-1 to TRBJ1-1; D is ambiguous. CDR1 is SQVTM, CDR2 ANQGSEA, per germline. The CDR3 runs 11 residues. The CDR3 protein is CSVEDLMSAFF. The CDR3 nucleotides read TGCAGCGTGGAAGATCTCATGTCAGCTTTCTTT.

This clonotype has a handful of counts. V is TRBV7-9 and J is TRBJ1-1, with no clear D. V was cut by 0 bases and J by 8 bases, with 10 bases left in between. Germline V gene sequence: CDR1 SEHNR, CDR2 FQNEAQ (reference sequence). This CDR3 has 13 residues. The CDR3 DNA reads TGTGCCAGCAGCTTAGCCACCGGCAGGGAAGCTTTCTTT. As protein: CASSLATGREAFF.

By sample fraction, this clonotype is medium-sized. The rearrangement uses TRBV18 and TRBJ1-1; TRBD1 might be the D (6 bases). Germline-derived CDR1 and CDR2 are KGHSH and LQKENI. The CDR3 runs to 13 residues. V shed 2 bases and J shed 8 bases, with 12 bases lying between them. CDR3 amino acids: CASSPAGAGEAFF. CDR3 sequence (DNA): TGTGCCAGCTCACCAGCGGGGGCCGGCGAAGCTTTCTTT.

This chain joins TRBV19 and TRBJ2-1, with 13 bases that match TRBD2. V shed 1 base and J 9 bases; nucleotides not matched to a gene: 3. The CDR3 is 15 residues long. The V gene's germline CDR1 is LNHDA and CDR2 SQIVND (reference sequence). The CDR3 loop is CASSIGTSGSFEQFF. The CDR3 coding sequence is TGTGCCAGTAGTATAGGGACTAGCGGGAGTTTTGAGCAGTTCTTC.

This sequence joins TRBV6-6 and TRBJ2-3; TRBD1 or TRBD2 may be the D gene (5 bases each). CDR1 MNHNY and CDR2 SVGAGI come from the germline V gene (reference sequence). Deletions cut 5 bases from V and 0 bases from J, with 15 bases between. The CDR3 is 16 residues long. The CDR3 loop reads CASSPLPGRSTDTQYF. In DNA form, the CDR3 reads TGTGCCAGCAGTCCCCTTCCAGGGAGAAGCACAGATACGCAGTATTTT.

This clonotype was seen ten or more times. The chain combines TRBV11-2 with TRBJ1-1; 7 nucleotides match TRBD1. The CDR3 covers 14 residues. Germline loops: CDR1 SGHAT, CDR2 FQNNGV. After removal of 1 base from V and 7 bases from J, the junction contained 6 bases not matched to a gene. CDR3 nucleotides: TGTGCCAGCAGCTTAGCCTTCCGACAGGGTGAAGCTTTCTTT. Amino acids: CASSLAFRQGEAFF.

The chain has TRBV20-1 and TRBJ1-1, with TRBD1 identical over 9 bases. This CDR3 region has 12 residues. The V gene end was trimmed by 7 bases and the J gene end by 4 bases; junction bases not matched to a gene: 4. CDR1 is DFQATT, CDR2 SNEGSKA, per germline (reference sequence). This chain's CDR3 is CSGDREGTEAFF. For the CDR3, the DNA is TGCAGTGGGGACAGGGAGGGCACTGAAGCTTTCTTT.

This clonotype was counted a few times. The V call is TRBV7-2, the J call TRBJ2-5; 13 bases line up with TRBD2. This CDR3 has 16 amino acids. Germline V gene sequence: CDR1 SGHTA, CDR2 FQGNSA. V was clipped by 5 bases and J by 4 bases; unmatched bases: 7. CDR3 DNA: TGTGCCAGCAGCCCCCGGACTAGCGGGAGTTTAGAGACCCAGTACTTC. This sequence encodes CASSPRTSGSLETQYF.

Of note for this clonotype: A junction end diverges from the germline sequence, so it may reflect a read error. In DNA, the CDR3 is TGTGTCAGCACTCTAGGAGCGGGGGGCCCCCAAGAGACCCAGTACTTC. Amino acid sequence: CVSTLGAGGPQETQYF. This sequence joins TRBV12-3 or TRBV12-4 and TRBJ2-5, with 9 bases matching TRBD2. This CDR3 comprises 16 residues.

Only a few counts were recorded for this clonotype. The CDR3 nucleotides are TGCGCCAGCAGCGGGGCTAGCGGGAGGGCGGCGCACAATGAGCAGTTCTTC. Its translation: CASSGASGRAAHNEQFF. The chain recombines TRBV10-2 with TRBJ2-1, with 12 bases matching TRBD2. The junction had 11 bases not matched to a gene; V was cut back by 6 bases and J by 5 bases. This CDR3 comprises 17 residues. Germline CDR1 WSHSY, CDR2 SAAADI.

This clonotype was picked up many times. The gene calls are TRBV29-1 and TRBJ1-1, with D uncertain. Trimming removed 4 bases at V and 5 bases at J, with 17 bases between. Germline V lookup: CDR1 SQVTM, CDR2 ANQGSEA. This CDR3 contains 14 residues. The CDR3 spells CSVGETAPLTEAFF. CDR3 in DNA: TGCAGCGTTGGAGAGACCGCTCCTCTTACTGAAGCTTTCTTT.

As for this clonotype: A junction boundary mismatches the germline segment, possibly from a read error. This rearrangement joins TRBV7-7 to TRBJ2-3, with a weak D call TRBD2 (7 bases). The CDR3 extends over 16 amino acids. Per the germline V gene, CDR1 is SSHAT and CDR2 is FNYEAQ (reference sequence). CDR3 loop: CASSLAGGPFTDTQYF. The CDR3 DNA reads as TGTGCTAGCAGCTTAGCCGGGGGGCCCTTCACAGATACGCAGTATTTT.

This clonotype was seen repeatedly, ten times or more. The chain's CDR3 is CASSEGDSGDYNEQFF. In nucleotides, the CDR3 is TGTGCCAGCAGTGAAGGGGATAGCGGGGACTACAATGAGCAGTTCTTC. The chain employs TRBV2 and TRBJ2-1; TRBD2 matches 8 bases. Trimming cost V 1 base and J 3 bases; bases outside gene matches: 5. Germline CDR1 reads SNHLY; CDR2 reads FYNNEI. The CDR3 is 16 residues long.

This clonotype appeared many times. The chain is built from TRBV6-1 and TRBJ1-5, with D hard to call. Germline V gene data show CDR1 as MNHNS and CDR2 as SASEGT. Trimming shortened V by 6 bases and J by 5 bases, and 8 bases separated the two germline ends. The CDR3 has 12 amino acids. CDR3 DNA sequence: TGTGCCAGCAGCGCCGAAGATCAGCCCCAGCATTTT. Translating gives CASSAEDQPQHF.